This TCR beta chain is from a study of technical replicates of blood from several donors. The repertoire was sequenced with immunoSEQ multiplex PCR; TCRdb's copy has only in-frame clones and lacks some. The sample holds approximately 73,000 clones, 80% to 95% seen once. The receptor was derived from a human donor in good health. The sample was T cells isolated from PBMCs.

DNA of the CDR3: TGTGCCATCACCTCAGGGGGCGAGGGCACTGAAGCTTTCTTT. As protein: CAITSGGEGTEAFF. V and J are TRBV10-3 and TRBJ1-1; 8 bases align to TRBD1. Germline CDR1 and CDR2: ENHRY and SYGVKD. V shed 7 bases and J 4 bases; nucleotides not matched to a gene: 8. The CDR3 has 14 amino acids.